A selection of T cell receptor beta chains follows, all from one sample in a study of shared clonotypes between healthy human individuals. The data were produced by immunoSEQ multiplex PCR, yet TCRdb's version contains in-frame clones alone and is incomplete. The table shows about 1.5 million clones, with approximately 98% occurring only once. Sequencing used naive CD4+ T cells sorted from blood. The receptor set was obtained from a man aged 25 to 45 in good health. Each CDR3 is given with its conserved first and last residue. Fields, in order: CDR3 DNA, CDR3 protein, V gene, J gene, clone size, D gene. The D gene is left open where the match is weak. Rows may omit the clone size; those that give it use once, few, many or a size class.

TGTGCCAGCTCCCCCGGAGGAACCGGGGAGCTGTTTTTT	CASSPGGTGELFF	TRBV18	TRBJ2-2	.	.
TGCGCCAGCAGCTTGGCCTCGACAGATGCGGACAGTCAGCCCCAGCATTTT	CASSLASTDADSQPQHF	TRBV5-1	TRBJ1-5	.	.
TGTGCCTGCAGCTACGGAGAGACCCAGTACTTC	CACSYGETQYF	TRBV30	TRBJ2-5	once	.
TGTGCCAGCAGTCCAGTAGCGGGACTAGCCAAAAACATTCAGTACTTC	CASSPVAGLAKNIQYF	TRBV6-6	TRBJ2-4	.	TRBD2
TGTGCCAGCTCACGACTCTCGGGGGACCAAGAGACCCAGTACTTC	CASSRLSGDQETQYF	TRBV18	TRBJ2-5	.	.
TGTGCCAGCAGCTGGTCAGGGGCGAGGAGCACAGATACGCAGTATTTT	CASSWSGARSTDTQYF	TRBV5-6	TRBJ2-3	.	.
TGTGCCAGCAGCTTAGTACAGGCGAACACCGGGGAGCTGTTTTTT	CASSLVQANTGELFF	TRBV11-2	TRBJ2-2	.	.
TGTGCCAGCACTACAGGGGGCCCCCCTCAAGAGACCCAGTACTTC	CASTTGGPPQETQYF	TRBV9	TRBJ2-5	.	TRBD1
TGTGCCAGCAGCCGGCTAGCGGGAGGGCTTGGTGAGCAGTTCTTC	CASSRLAGGLGEQFF	TRBV7-8	TRBJ2-1	.	TRBD2
TGTGCCAGCAGTAACGGGGCAGTGAACACCTTC	CASSNGAVNTF	TRBV6-5	TRBJ1-2	.	.
TGTGCCAGCCCATTCGCAGCGGGGGCCTACAATGAGCAGTTCTTC	CASPFAAGAYNEQFF	TRBV14	TRBJ2-1	.	TRBD2
TGTGCCATTGGACAGGGGGATAGCTATGGCTACACCTTC	CAIGQGDSYGYTF	TRBV10-3	TRBJ1-2	.	TRBD1
TGCAGCGCCCGACGGGGGGGCGGCACTGAAGCTTTCTTT	CSARRGGGTEAFF	TRBV29-1	TRBJ1-1	.	.
TGCGCCAGCAGCTTAAAATCCGGGACAGGGGGCGGTGAGCAGTTCTTC	CASSLKSGTGGGEQFF	TRBV5-1	TRBJ2-1	.	TRBD1
TGCAGTGCTAGCGGGGCCTACGAGCAGTACTTC	CSASGAYEQYF	TRBV20-1	TRBJ2-7	.	.
TGTGCCAGCAGTTTGACAGGCCACAATCAGCCCCAGCATTTT	CASSLTGHNQPQHF	TRBV27	TRBJ1-5	.	.
TGTGCCAGCAGCCAGGGGTGGACAGGGAACACTGAAGCTTTCTTT	CASSQGWTGNTEAFF	TRBV7-2	TRBJ1-1	.	TRBD1
TGTGCCAGCAGGTTCACAGGGGGATTGTCCAAAAACATTCAGTACTTC	CASRFTGGLSKNIQYF	TRBV28	TRBJ2-4	.	TRBD1
TGTGCCAGCAGTCTAGTGGGCTATGAGCAGTTCTTC	CASSLVGYEQFF	TRBV14	TRBJ2-1	.	.
TGCGCCAGCAGCTTGGAAGGGCCCCCCACCATTCAGTACTTC	CASSLEGPPTIQYF	TRBV5-1	TRBJ2-4	.	.
TGCGCCAGCAGCTTGGTTCGCACAGGCTATAGCACAGATACGCAGTATTTT	CASSLVRTGYSTDTQYF	TRBV5-1	TRBJ2-3	once	.
TGTGCCAGCAGCCTTCCAGACAGGGCCTTATATGGCTACACCTTC	CASSLPDRALYGYTF	TRBV5-4	TRBJ1-2	.	TRBD1
TGCGCCAGCAGCTTGGGCCCTCGGGTGGGGGGCTCTGGGGCCAACGTCCTGACTTTC	CASSLGPRVGGSGANVLTF	TRBV5-1	TRBJ2-6	once	.
TGCAGCGTTGTAATCCTACAAAACACTGAAGCTTTCTTT	CSVVILQNTEAFF	TRBV29-1	TRBJ1-1	.	.
TGCGCCAGCAGCTTGGCCCTGGTATCTGAGACCCAGTACTTC	CASSLALVSETQYF	TRBV5-1	TRBJ2-5	.	.
TGTGCCAGCAGCTTCATGGCGGGCGTCCCGGGAGTTGGGGAAGATACGCAGTATTTT	CASSFMAGVPGVGEDTQYF	TRBV5-6	TRBJ2-3	.	.
TGTGCCAGCACCGCGCAGCGGGAGGGAACCGGGGAGCTGTTTTTT	CASTAQREGTGELFF	TRBV5-4	TRBJ2-2	.	TRBD2
TGTGCCAGCAGGTTTACAGGGGCTAGCAATCAGCCCCAGCATTTT	CASRFTGASNQPQHF	TRBV27	TRBJ1-5	.	TRBD1
TGTGCCAGCATCCTCAGGGCTCTTCCTGATACGCAGTATTTT	CASILRALPDTQYF	TRBV6-1	TRBJ2-3	.	.
TGTGCCAGCTCCCCGGACAGGAGCAACGCGAACACCGGGGAGCTGTTTTTT	CASSPDRSNANTGELFF	TRBV18	TRBJ2-2	.	TRBD1
TGTGCCAGCAGCTTGTTAGGACAGGCGTACTACGAGCAGTACTTC	CASSLLGQAYYEQYF	TRBV5-6	TRBJ2-7	once	TRBD1
TGTGCCAGCAGCCGGGACAGGGTCGACGAGCAGTACTTC	CASSRDRVDEQYF	TRBV7-2	TRBJ2-7	once	TRBD1
TGTGCCAGCAGTTTGGGAGGGGCCCAGTACTTC	CASSLGGAQYF	TRBV28	TRBJ2-5	.	TRBD2
TGTGCCAGCAGAGGCAGGGACTACACCTTC	CASRGRDYTF	TRBV25-1	TRBJ1-2	.	.
TGTGCCAGCAGTACAACAACCGCCGGAGGCGGTGAGACCCAGTACTTC	CASSTTTAGGGETQYF	TRBV28	TRBJ2-5	.	.
TGTGCCAGCAGTGAACGTATTACTGGAAACACCATATATTTT	CASSERITGNTIYF	TRBV2	TRBJ1-3	.	.
TGTGCCAGCAGCTTTCTAGCGGGAGGGCCTAGTTACGAGCAGTACTTC	CASSFLAGGPSYEQYF	TRBV5-6	TRBJ2-7	.	TRBD2
TGTGCCAGCAGCATTAACCGGGTCGACAATGAGCAGTTCTTC	CASSINRVDNEQFF	TRBV7-2	TRBJ2-1	.	.
TGCAGCGTTTGTGACGGCCGCACAGGAGATACGCAGTATTTT	CSVCDGRTGDTQYF	TRBV29-1	TRBJ2-3	.	.
TGTGCCAGCAGTTTATCTAGCGCAGATACGCAGTATTTT	CASSLSSADTQYF	TRBV28	TRBJ2-3	.	.
TGTGCCAGCCCCAGGGCCAAGCGACGGGGCGAGCAGTTCTTC	CASPRAKRRGEQFF	TRBV2	TRBJ2-1	.	.
TGTGCCAGCAGCGTAGCAACAGGCACCTACGAGCAGTACTTC	CASSVATGTYEQYF	TRBV9	TRBJ2-7	.	.
TGTGCCAGTGTCGGGACAGTGAGAAATGAGCAGTTCTTC	CASVGTVRNEQFF	TRBV6-5	TRBJ2-1	.	TRBD1
TGCGCCAGCAGCCCGGGTAGGGGGGTAGCAGATACGCAGTATTTT	CASSPGRGVADTQYF	TRBV5-1	TRBJ2-3	.	.
TGTGCCAGCAAGCGCCGACAGGGTGATGGCTACACCTTC	CASKRRQGDGYTF	TRBV2	TRBJ1-2	.	TRBD1
TGTGCCAGCAGCTTGAGCTGGTGGGGGGCCAACGTCCTGACTTTC	CASSLSWWGANVLTF	TRBV5-5	TRBJ2-6	.	.
TGTGCCTGGAGTGAGGACAGTGAGGAGACCCAGTACTTC	CAWSEDSEETQYF	TRBV30	TRBJ2-5	.	.
TGTGCCAGCATCGAGACCTCCTACGAGCAGTACTTC	CASIETSYEQYF	TRBV27	TRBJ2-7	.	.
TGTGCCAGCAACCCAATTGGGGAGCGCTATGGCTACACCTTC	CASNPIGERYGYTF	TRBV5-4	TRBJ1-2	.	.
TGTGCCAGCAACCTAGCGGGAGGGCCTAAAAACGAGCAGTACTTC	CASNLAGGPKNEQYF	TRBV27	TRBJ2-7	.	TRBD2
TGTGCCAGCACCTTGGGAGCCGGGACAGGGGCTGTGAACACTGAAGCTTTCTTT	CASTLGAGTGAVNTEAFF	TRBV5-5	TRBJ1-1	.	TRBD1
TGTGCCAGCAGCCCCACCCTACCCGGGGGGGAGCAGTACTTC	CASSPTLPGGEQYF	TRBV9	TRBJ2-7	.	TRBD2
TGTGCCAGCAGTTGGACTTGGAGCGGAGCCGGATACGAGCAGTACTTC	CASSWTWSGAGYEQYF	TRBV28	TRBJ2-7	.	.
TGTGCCTGGACGGCAGGACACTATGAGGAAAAACTGTTTTTT	CAWTAGHYEEKLFF	TRBV30	TRBJ1-4	once	.
TGTGCCAGCGCGATGGGACAGAACACTGAAGCTTTCTTT	CASAMGQNTEAFF	TRBV18	TRBJ1-1	.	.
TGCGCCAGCAGCTCCGGACTAGCGGGAACCCTCACAGATACGCAGTATTTT	CASSSGLAGTLTDTQYF	TRBV5-1	TRBJ2-3	.	TRBD2
TGTGCCAGCAGTTACCAACTGGCCGGGTTCCAAGAGACCCAGTACTTC	CASSYQLAGFQETQYF	TRBV6-5	TRBJ2-5	.	.